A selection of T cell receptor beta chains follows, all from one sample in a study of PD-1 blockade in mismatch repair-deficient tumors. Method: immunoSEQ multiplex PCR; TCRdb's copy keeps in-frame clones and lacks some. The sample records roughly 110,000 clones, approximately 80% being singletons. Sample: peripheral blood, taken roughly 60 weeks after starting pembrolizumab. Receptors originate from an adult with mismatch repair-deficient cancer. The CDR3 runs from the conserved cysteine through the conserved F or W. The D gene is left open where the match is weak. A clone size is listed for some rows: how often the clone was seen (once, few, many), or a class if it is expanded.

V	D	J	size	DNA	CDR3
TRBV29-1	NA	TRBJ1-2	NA	TGCAGCGCCATGCGAGGGGGGGGCTATGGCTACACCTTC	CSAMRGGGYGYTF
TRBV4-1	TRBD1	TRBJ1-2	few	TGCGCCAGCGGGACAGGGGACGATGGCTACACCTTC	CASGTGDDGYTF
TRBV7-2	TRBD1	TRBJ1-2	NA	TGTGCCAGCAGCTTAGAGGGGACAGGGGGCCCTACTTCCCCCTATGGCTACACCTTC	CASSLEGTGGPTSPYGYTF
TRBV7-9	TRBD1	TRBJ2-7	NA	TGTGCCAGCAGCTTGGGACAGGGTATCGACGAGCAGTACTTC	CASSLGQGIDEQYF
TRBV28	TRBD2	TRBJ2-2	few	TGTGCCAGCAGCCATACGGGACTAGCGGCGGGCGGGGAGCTGTTTTTT	CASSHTGLAAGGELFF
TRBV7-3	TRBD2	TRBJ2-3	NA	TGTGCCAGCAGCTCAAACCGGGACCCCGGGGGGACAGATACGCAGTATTTT	CASSSNRDPGGTDTQYF
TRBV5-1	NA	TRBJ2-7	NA	TGCGCCAGCAGCAAACAGGCGACATCCTACGAGCAGTACTTC	CASSKQATSYEQYF
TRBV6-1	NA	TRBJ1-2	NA	TGTGCCAGCAGTTCTACCGGGCGGGCCACCTTC	CASSSTGRATF
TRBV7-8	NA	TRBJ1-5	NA	TGTGCCAGCAGCTTAGACAGGATTCAGCCCCAGCATTTT	CASSLDRIQPQHF
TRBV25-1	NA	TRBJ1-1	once	TGTGCCAGCGATGGGACCACTGAAGCTTTCTTT	CASDGTTEAFF
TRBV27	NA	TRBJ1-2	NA	TGTGCCAGCAGAGGAACAAGTAACTATGGCTACACCTTC	CASRGTSNYGYTF
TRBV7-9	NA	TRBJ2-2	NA	TGTGCCAGCAGCTTAGCAAGCCAGAACACCGGGGAGCTGTTTTTT	CASSLASQNTGELFF
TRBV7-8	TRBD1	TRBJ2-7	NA	TGTGCCAGCAGCCAACCGGGACAGGGCTACGAGCAGTACTTC	CASSQPGQGYEQYF
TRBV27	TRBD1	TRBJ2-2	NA	TGTGCCAGCAGCTCGGGACAGGGGGCCGCGAACACCGGGGAGCTGTTTTTT	CASSSGQGAANTGELFF
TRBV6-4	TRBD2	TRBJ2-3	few	TGTGCCAGCAGTGACTCCGGGACTAGCGGGTCAGATACGCAGTATTTT	CASSDSGTSGSDTQYF
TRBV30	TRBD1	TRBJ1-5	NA	TGTGCCTGGCAGGGGGCAGGAAGCAGCAATCAGCCCCAGCATTTT	CAWQGAGSSNQPQHF
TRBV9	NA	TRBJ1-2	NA	TGTGCCAGCAGCGCCGCAGTGGGCTACACCTTC	CASSAAVGYTF
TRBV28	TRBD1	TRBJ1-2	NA	TGTGCCAGCAGTCCGGGACAGGGGCGCTATGGCTACACCTTC	CASSPGQGRYGYTF
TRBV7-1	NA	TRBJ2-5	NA	TGTGCCAGCAGCCGCGAAGGGCGGGAGACCCAGTACTTC	CASSREGRETQYF
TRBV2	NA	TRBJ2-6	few	TGTGCCAGCAGTCAACCCCGTCCCCGCGCAGGGGCCAACGTCCTGACTTTC	CASSQPRPRAGANVLTF
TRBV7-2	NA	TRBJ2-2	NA	TGTGCCAGCATCGAGGGGAGGTCCACCGGGGAGCTGTTTTTT	CASIEGRSTGELFF
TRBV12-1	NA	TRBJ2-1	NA	TGTGCCAGCAGCTTTGAGTGGGGGGCTCTGGACGGGAGATTCTACAATGAGCAGTTCTTC	CASSFEWGALDGRFYNEQFF
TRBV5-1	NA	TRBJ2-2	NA	TGCGCCAGCAGGGAGACTCGGAACACCGGGGAGCTGTTTTTT	CASRETRNTGELFF
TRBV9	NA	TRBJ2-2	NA	TGTGCCAGCAGCGTGGGACCCGCCGACACCGGGGAGCTGTTTTTT	CASSVGPADTGELFF
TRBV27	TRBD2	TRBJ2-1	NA	TGTGCCAGCAGTTCTAGCGGGAGATCCAGCAATGAGCAGTTCTTC	CASSSSGRSSNEQFF
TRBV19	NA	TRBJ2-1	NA	TGTGCGGTCAGGCCTAGCTCCTACAATGAGCAGTTCTTC	CAVRPSSYNEQFF
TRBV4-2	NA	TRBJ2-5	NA	TGTGCCAGCAGCCAAGATATTAGAGGAGAGACCCAGTACTTC	CASSQDIRGETQYF
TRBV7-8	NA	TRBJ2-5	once	TGTGCCAGCAGCTCAGCGTCCTGGGCAAGCAGAATGTCTCAAGAGACCCAGTACTTC	CASSSASWASRMSQETQYF
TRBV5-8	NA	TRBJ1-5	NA	TGTGCCAGCAGCCCCCAAGACAGGAGCAATCAGCCCCAGCATTTT	CASSPQDRSNQPQHF
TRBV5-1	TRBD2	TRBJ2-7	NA	TGCGCCAGCAGCACACAAGGGGCTAGCGGGCTGTCCTACGAGCAGTACTTC	CASSTQGASGLSYEQYF
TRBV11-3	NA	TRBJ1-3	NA	TGTGCCAGCAGCTCCCGACATCCAGGAAACACCATATATTTT	CASSSRHPGNTIYF
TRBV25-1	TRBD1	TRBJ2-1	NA	TGTGCCAGCAGTGACAACAGGGGCTCCTACAATGAGCAGTTCTTC	CASSDNRGSYNEQFF
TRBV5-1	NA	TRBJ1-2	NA	TGCGCCAGCAGCTTGGATCCGGTCTATGGCTACACCTTC	CASSLDPVYGYTF
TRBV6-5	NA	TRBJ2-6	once	TGTGCCAGCAGTTCAGCTGGGGCCAACGTCCTGACTTTC	CASSSAGANVLTF
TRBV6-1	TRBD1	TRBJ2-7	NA	TGTGCCAGCAGAAGAACGGGACAGGGGGCCTACGAGCAGTACTTC	CASRRTGQGAYEQYF
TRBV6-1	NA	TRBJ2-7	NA	TGTGCCAGCAGTACCACAGGGGGACTAATCTACGAGCAGTACTTC	CASSTTGGLIYEQYF
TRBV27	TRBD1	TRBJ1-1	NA	TGTGCCAGCAGTTTGTCAACCAACAGGGGGTTCTCTGAAGCTTTCTTT	CASSLSTNRGFSEAFF
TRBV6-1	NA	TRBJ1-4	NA	TGTGCCAGCAGTGAATCAGGCCAGGCGGCTGAAAAACTGTTTTTT	CASSESGQAAEKLFF
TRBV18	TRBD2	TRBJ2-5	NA	TGTGCCAGCTCACCCCCGAAAAGCGGGAGACTGATAGAGACCCAGTACTTC	CASSPPKSGRLIETQYF
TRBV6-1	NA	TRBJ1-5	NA	TGTGCCAGCAGTGAAGCCCCCGGGGGAGGACAGCCCCAGCATTTT	CASSEAPGGGQPQHF
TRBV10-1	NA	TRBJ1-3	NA	TGCGCCAGCAGTAGAGACGGATCTGGAAACACCATATATTTT	CASSRDGSGNTIYF
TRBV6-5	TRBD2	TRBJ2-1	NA	TGTGCCAGCAGTTACAGGTGGACTAGCGGACGAAATGAGCAGTTCTTC	CASSYRWTSGRNEQFF
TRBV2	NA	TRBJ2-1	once	TGTGCCAGTAAGCAGGATGGCAACTCCTACAATGAGCAGTTCTTC	CASKQDGNSYNEQFF
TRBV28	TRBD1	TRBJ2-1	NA	TGTGCCAGCAGTTTTCCGCGGGACAGGAGATCGAATGAGCAGTTCTTC	CASSFPRDRRSNEQFF
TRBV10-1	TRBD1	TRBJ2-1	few	TGCGCCAGCAGTGAGTCGGGGACAGGGGTGAATGAGCAGTTCTTC	CASSESGTGVNEQFF
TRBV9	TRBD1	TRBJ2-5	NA	TGTGCCAGCAGCGACGGGACAGGGGGGCCCCCAGAGACCCAGTACTTC	CASSDGTGGPPETQYF
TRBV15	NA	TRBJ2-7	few	TGTGCCACCAGCAGAGTTCTTGGGGGAGCCTACGAGCAGTACTTC	CATSRVLGGAYEQYF
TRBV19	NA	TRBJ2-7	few	TGTGCCAGCCTAGGACCGGCGGGCGGCGAGCAGTACTTC	CASLGPAGGEQYF
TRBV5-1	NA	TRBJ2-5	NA	TGCGCCAGCAGCTTGTTCTCAGGGGCCCAAGAGACCCAGTACTTC	CASSLFSGAQETQYF
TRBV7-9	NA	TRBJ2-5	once	TGTGCCAGCAGCTTAGCGGAAAGAGGACTATCAGAGACCCAGTACTTC	CASSLAERGLSETQYF
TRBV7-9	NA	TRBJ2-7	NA	TGTGCCAGCAGCTTAAGGACGTACGAGCAGTACTTC	CASSLRTYEQYF